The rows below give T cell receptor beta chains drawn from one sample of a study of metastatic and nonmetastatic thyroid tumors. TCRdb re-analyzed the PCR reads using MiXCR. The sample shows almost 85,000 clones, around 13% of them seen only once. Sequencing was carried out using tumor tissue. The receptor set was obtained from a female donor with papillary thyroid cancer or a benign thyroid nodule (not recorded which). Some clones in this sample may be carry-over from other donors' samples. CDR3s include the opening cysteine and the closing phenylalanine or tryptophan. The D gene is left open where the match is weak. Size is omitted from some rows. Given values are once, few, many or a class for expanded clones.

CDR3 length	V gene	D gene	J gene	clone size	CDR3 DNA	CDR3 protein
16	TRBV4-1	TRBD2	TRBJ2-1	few	TGCGCCAGCAGCCCCCCCCAAGCGGGAGGACCCAATGAGCAGTTCTTC	CASSPPQAGGPNEQFF
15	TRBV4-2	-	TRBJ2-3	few	TGTGCCAGCAGCCTCTTGGAAACTAACACAGATACGCAGTATTTT	CASSLLETNTDTQYF
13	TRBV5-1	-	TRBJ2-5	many	TGCGCCAGCAGCTTGAACACGAGGGAGACCCAGTACTTC	CASSLNTRETQYF
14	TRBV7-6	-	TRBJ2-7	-	TGTGCCAGCAGCTTTGGGGGGCTTATGTACGAACAGTACTTC	CASSFGGLMYEQYF
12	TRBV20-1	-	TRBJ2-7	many	TGCAGTGCTAGCGGGAGTGGCTACGAGCAGTACTTC	CSASGSGYEQYF
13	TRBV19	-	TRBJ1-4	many	TGTGCCAGTAGGGAGGAGACCGAGGAAAAACTGTTTTTT	CASREETEEKLFF
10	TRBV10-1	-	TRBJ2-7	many	TGCGCCAGCATCGTCTACGAGCAGTACTTC	CASIVYEQYF
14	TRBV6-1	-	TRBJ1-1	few	TGTGCCAGCAGTCGCACATGGGAGGGCACTGAAGCTCTCTTT	CASSRTWEGTEALF
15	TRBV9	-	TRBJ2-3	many	TGTGCCAGCAGCCTCCGGGGTATAGCCCCAGATACGCAGTATTTT	CASSLRGIAPDTQYF
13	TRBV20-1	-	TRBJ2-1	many	TGCAGTGCTAGAGGAGATTCCTACAATGAGCAGTTCTTC	CSARGDSYNEQFF